Included here is one T cell receptor beta chain sequence, with context. Its target is not known. The entry originates in a study of cytotoxic CD8 clonotypes in ibrutinib-treated CLL. Study-level points and caveats: Patients with sustained remission and those progressing were sampled at differing times. Baseline clonality was higher than in age-matched healthy donors and moved in step with circulating CD8+ T-cell counts. Clonality increased at ibrutinib response, then returned toward baseline at progression.

The planned depth of sequencing spanned 1 in 200,000 to 1 in 1 million T cells. The method was immunoSEQ multiplex PCR; TCRdb's version includes in-frame clones alone and lacks a portion of them. Of hundreds of thousands of clones listed, about 61% are singletons. Specimen: PBMCs, collected after 36 months of ibrutinib treatment. The sequence was obtained from a human donor with chronic lymphocytic leukemia.

The CDR3 region is CASSPTPHSPLHF. DNA of the CDR3: TGTGCCAGTAGTCCCACCCCCCATTCACCCCTCCACTTT. This chain connects TRBV19 to TRBJ1-6, with no clear D. Germline CDR1 and CDR2: LNHDA and SQIVND (reference sequence). V was cut by 5 bases and J by 8 bases, with 10 bases left in between. This CDR3 spans 13 amino acids.